A selection of T cell receptor beta chains follows, all from one sample in a study of vaccination and CD4 T cells after COVID-19. TCRdb processed the PCR reads anew with MiXCR; each CDR3 protein has one entry. The sample yields 6,600 or so distinct CDR3 sequences, around 50% seen once. Antigen specificity for these receptors is unknown. Input material: CD4+ T cells from blood, cultured in vitro. These receptors were taken from a human donor who had recovered from COVID-19. Both conserved end residues are part of each CDR3. Each record gives: V gene, clone size, D gene, J gene, CDR3 protein, CDR3 DNA. A D gene is named only where the DNA matches it firmly. Clone size is given for some rows only: seen once, a few or many times, or a class if the clone is expanded.

v_gene: TRBV12-3/TRBV12-4
abundance: NA
d_gene: TRBD2
j_gene: TRBJ2-5
CDR3aa: CASSFTAGVLQETQYF
CDR3nt: TGTGCCAGCAGTTTCACAGCGGGAGTACTCCAAGAGACCCAGTACTTC

v_gene: TRBV7-8
abundance: NA
d_gene: TRBD2
j_gene: TRBJ2-4
CDR3aa: CASSWGTSGRRAKNIQYF
CDR3nt: TGTGCCAGCAGCTGGGGGACTAGCGGGAGGAGGGCCAAAAACATTCAGTACTTC

v_gene: TRBV6-5
abundance: NA
d_gene: TRBD2
j_gene: TRBJ2-7
CDR3aa: CASSFWAGASYEQYF
CDR3nt: TGTGCCAGCAGTTTTTGGGCGGGAGCTTCCTACGAGCAGTACTTC

v_gene: TRBV7-8
abundance: once
d_gene: NA
j_gene: TRBJ2-5
CDR3aa: CASNRLGEQETQYF
CDR3nt: TGTGCCAGCAACCGGTTGGGGGAACAAGAGACCCAGTACTTC

v_gene: TRBV29-1
abundance: once
d_gene: TRBD1
j_gene: TRBJ2-3
CDR3aa: CSVDGTGGDTQYF
CDR3nt: TGCAGCGTTGATGGGACAGGGGGGGATACGCAGTATTTT

v_gene: TRBV2
abundance: NA
d_gene: NA
j_gene: TRBJ2-1
CDR3aa: CASRGASYNEQFF
CDR3nt: TGTGCCAGCAGGGGGGCCTCCTACAATGAGCAGTTCTTC

v_gene: TRBV6-2/TRBV6-3
abundance: NA
d_gene: NA
j_gene: TRBJ2-6
CDR3aa: CASSTRGRNSGANVLTF
CDR3nt: TGTGCCAGCAGTACCCGGGGACGAAACTCTGGGGCCAACGTCCTGACTTTC

v_gene: TRBV20-1
abundance: NA
d_gene: NA
j_gene: TRBJ2-7
CDR3aa: CSASDGTLYEQYF
CDR3nt: TGCAGTGCTAGCGACGGGACACTCTACGAGCAGTACTTC

v_gene: TRBV6-5
abundance: NA
d_gene: NA
j_gene: TRBJ1-4
CDR3aa: CASSYSQINEKLFF
CDR3nt: TGTGCCAGCAGTTACTCACAGATTAATGAAAAACTGTTTTTT

v_gene: TRBV20-1
abundance: medium-sized
d_gene: NA
j_gene: TRBJ1-2
CDR3aa: CSARLRGQTNEF
CDR3nt: TGCAGTGCTAGACTAAGAGGACAGACGAACGAATTC

v_gene: TRBV6-5
abundance: large
d_gene: NA
j_gene: TRBJ2-2
CDR3aa: CASSSTELVGELFF
CDR3nt: TGTGCCAGCAGTTCCACAGAGTTGGTCGGGGAGCTGTTTTTT

v_gene: TRBV7-6
abundance: NA
d_gene: NA
j_gene: TRBJ2-2
CDR3aa: CASSMNLLRIGELFF
CDR3nt: TGTGCCAGCAGCATGAACTTGCTCCGAATCGGGGAGCTGTTTTTT

v_gene: TRBV12-3/TRBV12-4
abundance: NA
d_gene: TRBD2
j_gene: TRBJ2-3
CDR3aa: CASSLGLAGASTDTQYF
CDR3nt: TGTGCCAGCAGTTTAGGTTTAGCGGGAGCTAGCACAGATACGCAGTATTTT

v_gene: TRBV2
abundance: NA
d_gene: NA
j_gene: TRBJ2-1
CDR3aa: CASSKFRLEPNEQFF
CDR3nt: TGTGCCAGCAGTAAGTTTCGACTCGAGCCTAATGAGCAGTTCTTC

v_gene: TRBV6-4
abundance: NA
d_gene: NA
j_gene: TRBJ1-1
CDR3aa: CASSDPENGGRVRNTEAFF
CDR3nt: TGTGCCAGCAGTGACCCTGAAAACGGGGGCAGGGTTCGGAACACTGAAGCTTTCTTT

v_gene: TRBV6-1
abundance: NA
d_gene: NA
j_gene: TRBJ1-2
CDR3aa: CASLTLDSYYGYTF
CDR3nt: TGTGCCAGCCTTACCTTGGACAGTTACTATGGCTACACCTTC

v_gene: TRBV19
abundance: NA
d_gene: TRBD1
j_gene: TRBJ1-2
CDR3aa: CASNEDRDRGYTF
CDR3nt: TGTGCCAGTAATGAGGACAGGGACCGGGGCTACACCTTC

v_gene: TRBV7-9
abundance: few
d_gene: TRBD1
j_gene: TRBJ1-2
CDR3aa: CASVRTGGDRGYTF
CDR3nt: TGTGCCAGCGTCCGTACAGGGGGCGACCGTGGCTACACCTTC

v_gene: TRBV7-9
abundance: NA
d_gene: NA
j_gene: TRBJ2-7
CDR3aa: CASSRSGRTYEQYF
CDR3nt: TGTGCCAGCAGCCGCAGCGGAAGAACCTACGAGCAGTACTTC

v_gene: TRBV23-1
abundance: NA
d_gene: TRBD1
j_gene: TRBJ2-5
CDR3aa: CASSQQIGQGRQETQYF
CDR3nt: TGCGCCAGCAGTCAGCAAATTGGACAGGGGCGCCAAGAGACCCAGTACTTC

v_gene: TRBV7-3
abundance: few
d_gene: NA
j_gene: TRBJ1-1
CDR3aa: CASSPLGGLGEAFF
CDR3nt: TGTGCCAGCAGCCCACTCGGGGGGCTCGGGGAAGCTTTCTTT

v_gene: TRBV4-1
abundance: once
d_gene: TRBD2
j_gene: TRBJ2-1
CDR3aa: CASSPTRGAGINEQFF
CDR3nt: TGCGCCAGCAGCCCCACCCGAGGAGCGGGAATCAATGAGCAGTTCTTC

v_gene: TRBV2
abundance: NA
d_gene: NA
j_gene: TRBJ2-1
CDR3aa: CATTRETAAYNEQFF
CDR3nt: TGTGCCACCACGAGAGAAACAGCAGCCTACAATGAGCAGTTCTTC

v_gene: TRBV4-1
abundance: NA
d_gene: NA
j_gene: TRBJ1-6
CDR3aa: CASSLESSYNSPLHF
CDR3nt: TGCGCCAGCAGCCTTGAGAGCTCCTATAATTCACCCCTCCACTTT

v_gene: TRBV5-4
abundance: few
d_gene: NA
j_gene: TRBJ1-5
CDR3aa: CASSLWQGDQPQHF
CDR3nt: TGTGCCAGCAGCTTGTGGCAGGGTGATCAGCCCCAGCATTTT

v_gene: TRBV6-1
abundance: few
d_gene: TRBD1
j_gene: TRBJ1-2
CDR3aa: CASRSGGSFGGYTF
CDR3nt: TGTGCCAGCAGGTCAGGGGGGTCGTTTGGGGGCTACACCTTC

v_gene: TRBV5-3
abundance: few
d_gene: NA
j_gene: TRBJ1-2
CDR3aa: CASSQTPNYGYTF
CDR3nt: TGTGCCAGCAGCCAGACACCAAACTATGGCTACACCTTC

v_gene: TRBV19
abundance: NA
d_gene: NA
j_gene: TRBJ2-7
CDR3aa: CASGTESSYEQYF
CDR3nt: TGTGCCAGCGGGACCGAGAGCTCCTACGAGCAGTACTTC

v_gene: TRBV14
abundance: medium-sized
d_gene: TRBD1
j_gene: TRBJ2-7
CDR3aa: CASSLRDRYEQYF
CDR3nt: TGTGCCAGCAGCCTGCGGGACAGGTACGAGCAGTACTTC

v_gene: TRBV29-1
abundance: NA
d_gene: TRBD1
j_gene: TRBJ2-3
CDR3aa: CSATGARTDTQYF
CDR3nt: TGCAGCGCTACAGGGGCAAGGACAGATACGCAGTATTTT

v_gene: TRBV20-1
abundance: NA
d_gene: NA
j_gene: TRBJ1-5
CDR3aa: CSARGGGNQPQHF
CDR3nt: TGCAGTGCTAGGGGTGGCGGCAATCAGCCCCAGCATTTT

v_gene: TRBV6-5
abundance: few
d_gene: TRBD1
j_gene: TRBJ1-5
CDR3aa: CASSSRRTGVSNQPQHF
CDR3nt: TGTGCCAGCAGTTCCAGACGGACAGGGGTTAGCAATCAGCCCCAGCATTTT

v_gene: TRBV20-1
abundance: NA
d_gene: NA
j_gene: TRBJ2-7
CDR3aa: CSALRGNSYEQYF
CDR3nt: TGCAGTGCCCTTCGCGGCAACTCCTACGAGCAGTACTTC